Included here is one T cell receptor beta chain sequence, with context. This CDR3 spans 13 amino acids. CDR1 MNHEY and CDR2 SVGAGI come from the germline V gene. The ends lost 5 bases at V and 14 bases at J; junction bases unmatched: 13. This specimen belongs to a study of blood T cell repertoires in COVID-19. Across the whole study: The United States, Italy and Spain were the sources of the acute and convalescent COVID-19 samples. The analysed material was cDNA or gDNA that came from T cells, B-cell-depleted T cells, or PBMCs.

How the authors handled the data: Reference gene primers were amplified, and this amplification served to estimate nucleated cell counts. The table came from immunoSEQ multiplex PCR; TCRdb's copy has only in-frame clones and leaves some out. The V and J calls and clone size are taken from that table; D and trimming were inferred from the DNA. Of 160,000 or so clones listed, 75% to 85% are singletons. The TCR originated in a woman aged 45 to 65 with acute or convalescent COVID-19. The V gene is TRBV6-5, the J gene TRBJ1-1, with 8 nucleotides matching TRBD1. The sample was peripheral blood. The CDR3 sequence is CASSTGQGGREFF. The CDR3 DNA reads TGTGCCAGCAGTACCGGACAGGGAGGGAGGGAGTTCTTT.